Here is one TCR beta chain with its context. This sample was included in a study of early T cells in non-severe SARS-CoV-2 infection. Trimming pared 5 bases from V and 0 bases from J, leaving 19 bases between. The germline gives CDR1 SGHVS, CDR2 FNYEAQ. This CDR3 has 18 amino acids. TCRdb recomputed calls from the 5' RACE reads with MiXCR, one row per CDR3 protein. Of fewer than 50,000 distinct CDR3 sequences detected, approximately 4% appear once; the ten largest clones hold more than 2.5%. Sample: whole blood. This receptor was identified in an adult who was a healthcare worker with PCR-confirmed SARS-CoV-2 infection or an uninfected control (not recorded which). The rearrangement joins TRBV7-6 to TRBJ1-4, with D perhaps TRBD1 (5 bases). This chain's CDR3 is CASSHTWILQATNEKLFF. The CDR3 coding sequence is TGTGCCAGCAGCCATACATGGATCCTACAGGCAACTAATGAAAAACTGTTTTTT.